Presented here are 9 T cell receptor beta chains from one specimen sequenced in a study of cytomegalovirus exposure and HLA in healthy donors. Primers included in the PCR were 60 Vbeta and 13 Jbeta primers. This table comes from immunoSEQ multiplex PCR, and its TCRdb copy is limited to in-frame clones, with some not included. The table shows around 110,000 clones, with 9% to 10% occurring only once. The sequenced sample was PBMCs. The receptors were sampled from a man aged 25-45 years in good health and CMV-seronegative.

The rearrangement links TRBV5-1 to TRBJ1-5; D might be TRBD1 (5 bases). This CDR3 is 15 amino acids long. CDR1 SGHRS and CDR2 YFSETQ come from the germline V gene. V was shortened by 0 bases and J by 7 bases, with 14 bases between the two germline ends. CDR3 DNA: TGCGCCAGCAGCTTGGCCGGGCAGGGTGGACAGCCCCAGCATTTT. As protein: CASSLAGQGGQPQHF.

The rearrangement uses TRBV9 and TRBJ1-1; TRBD1 matches 7 bases. Trimming at V came to 0 bases and at J to 0 bases, leaving 5 bases not matched to a gene. CDR1 and CDR2 from the germline V gene are SGDLS and YYNGEE. This CDR3 contains 16 residues. The chain's CDR3 is CASSVDWTGLNTEAFF. In DNA form, the CDR3 reads TGTGCCAGCAGCGTAGACTGGACAGGCCTGAACACTGAAGCTTTCTTT.

The J gene is TRBJ2-1, the V gene TRBV12-5, with TRBD2 identical over 11 bases. Germline CDR1 is LGHNT and CDR2 is FRNRAP. The CDR3 sequence is 14 residues long. V was pared by 6 bases and J by 7 bases, with 5 bases of the junction left unmatched. CDR3 nucleotide sequence: TGTGCTAGTGGCGGACTAGCGGGTTTTAATGAGCAGTTCTTC. Protein product: CASGGLAGFNEQFF.

This clone was picked up a small number of times. The chain couples TRBV10-3 to TRBJ1-1; 8 nucleotides match TRBD1. There are 12 residues in the CDR3. V was clipped by 10 bases and J by 8 bases; unmatched bases: 9. From germline, CDR1 is ENHRY and CDR2 SYGVKD. The DNA for the CDR3 is TGTGCCACCGCTGGACAGGGATTCGAAGCTTTCTTT. Translated: CATAGQGFEAFF.

This clone was picked up a small number of times. The chain uses TRBV6-5 and TRBJ2-1, with D possibly matching TRBD1 (6 bases). The V and J ends lost 6 bases and 10 bases respectively, with 22 bases between them. This CDR3 contains 15 residues. Germline V gives CDR1 MNHEY, CDR2 SVGAGI. CDR3 residues: CASRNRAGPGEEQFF. The CDR3 coding sequence is TGTGCCAGCAGAAACAGGGCGGGCCCCGGAGAGGAGCAGTTCTTC.

V usage is TRBV9 and J usage is TRBJ2-1, with 10 bases fitting TRBD1. V was pared by 3 bases and J by 5 bases, with 5 bases of the junction left unmatched. Germline V CDR1 and CDR2: SGDLS, YYNGEE. The CDR3 is 15 residues long. CDR3 sequence: CASSAPGQGNNEQFF. The CDR3 nucleotides read TGTGCCAGCAGCGCCCCGGGACAGGGGAACAATGAGCAGTTCTTC. The full variable domain, in which reference TRBV9 and TRBJ2-1 provide the parts outside the CDR3, is DSGVTQTPKHLITATGQRVTLRCSPRSGDLSVYWYQQSLDQGLQFLIQYYNGEERAKGNILERFSAQQFPDLHSELNLSSLELGDSALYFCASSAPGQGNNEQFFGPGTRLTVL.

This rearrangement joins TRBV7-2 to TRBJ1-1; perhaps TRBD1 as D (6 bases). The CDR3 has 16 residues. The V and J ends lost 1 base and 4 bases respectively, with 16 bases between them. CDR1 and CDR2 from the germline V gene are SGHTA and FQGNSA. CDR3: CASSLVGGHPSTEAFF. CDR3 bases: TGTGCCAGCAGCTTAGTAGGGGGACACCCGAGCACTGAAGCTTTCTTT.

This clone was counted between two and nine times. The chain combines TRBV28 with TRBJ2-7; D might be TRBD2 (6 bases). With 2 bases removed from V and 4 bases from J, the gap between germline ends came to 15 bases. CDR1 is MDHEN, CDR2 SYDVKM, per germline. The CDR3 spans 15 residues. The CDR3 is CASSLPGSGEYEQYF. The CDR3 DNA follows: TGTGCCAGCAGTTTACCCGGGAGCGGTGAGTACGAGCAGTACTTC.

The V gene is TRBV19, the J gene TRBJ2-7; perhaps TRBD2 as D (7 bases). The V end lost 7 bases, the J end lost 5 bases, and 12 bases lay between the germline ends. The CDR3 consists of 12 residues. The germline V gene has CDR1 LNHDA and CDR2 SQIVND (reference sequence). CDR3 nucleotides: TGTGCCAGTAATCCGGGGGGCCACGAGCAGTACTTC. Its translation is CASNPGGHEQYF. Based on the CDR3 plus reference TRBV19 and TRBJ2-7, the full variable domain is DGGITQSPKYLFRKEGQNVTLSCEQNLNHDAMYWYRQDPGQGLRLIYYSQIVNDFQKGDIAEGYSVSREKKESFPLTVTSAQKNPTAFYLCASNPGGHEQYFGPGTRLTVT.